These 13 T cell receptor beta chains share one sample of origin, sequenced in a study of early stage breast cancer tumors (dated by TCRdb to 2016 to 2017). Library prep was done by the immunoSEQ multiplex PCR assay. TCRdb's version of the immuneACCESS table is confined to in-frame rearrangements and falls short of the full clone set. An unresolved V gene accounts for under half of the shortfall where checked; the remainder is of unknown origin. The sample table shows roughly 19,000 clones, and 76% are seen once. Of the sample, 25% to 30% is held by the ten largest clones. The material sequenced was blood. The receptors were gathered from a person aged 55 to 75 with breast cancer.

The V call is TRBV6-1, the J call TRBJ2-7; the match to TRBD1 covers 7 bases. The CDR3 covers 13 residues. Losses at the gene ends were 7 bases for V and 4 bases for J; bases not matched to a gene: 7. The V gene's germline CDR1 is MNHNS and CDR2 SASEGT. CDR3 DNA: TGTGCCAGCACTACGACAGGGCCATACGAGCAGTACTTC. It encodes CASTTTGPYEQYF.

The chain employs TRBV11-2 and TRBJ1-4; perhaps TRBD1 as D (6 bases). The CDR3 is 15 residues long. The germline V gene has CDR1 SGHAT and CDR2 FQNNGV. V gave up 0 bases and J gave up 4 bases, with 9 bases separating them. CDR3 protein: CASSLDRGHNEKLFF. The DNA of the CDR3 is TGTGCCAGCAGCTTAGATCGGGGGCATAATGAAAAACTGTTTTTT.

The chain uses TRBV19 and TRBJ2-2; no clear D. The V gene lost 7 bases and the J gene lost 1 base, with 10 bases spanning the gap. Germline-derived CDR1 and CDR2 are LNHDA and SQIVND (reference sequence). This CDR3 has 14 amino acids. The CDR3 reads CASTPTRNTGELFF. As DNA, the CDR3 is TGTGCCAGTACCCCGACACGGAACACCGGGGAGCTGTTTTTT.

The chain carries TRBV2 and TRBJ2-2; tentatively, D is TRBD2 (7 bases). Germline values: CDR1 SNHLY, CDR2 FYNNEI. This CDR3 contains 16 residues. Deletions cut 4 bases from V and 6 bases from J, with 18 bases between. CDR3 DNA sequence: TGTGCCAGCAGTGTTGAGGGGGGGCCGGGTGCCGGGGAGCTGTTTTTT. It specifies CASSVEGGPGAGELFF.

V is TRBV5-6 and J is TRBJ2-7; TRBD2 might be the D (5 bases). CDR1 and CDR2 from the germline V gene are SGHDT and YYEEEE. Deletions cut 4 bases from V and 1 base from J, with 12 bases between. The CDR3 has 14 amino acids. CDR3 residues: CASSPPGISYEQYF. The CDR3 DNA follows: TGTGCCAGCAGCCCCCCGGGGATTTCCTACGAGCAGTACTTC.

The rearrangement links TRBV2 to TRBJ1-2; TRBD1 matches at 7 bases. The CDR3 totals 15 residues. V lost 6 bases and J lost 4; bases outside the gene matches: 11. Germline-derived CDR1 and CDR2 are SNHLY and FYNNEI. The CDR3 nucleotides read TGTGCCAGCAGACCCTCACCGACAGGGAGCTATGGCTACACCTTC. Translated, it gives CASRPSPTGSYGYTF.

This rearrangement joins TRBV5-1 to TRBJ2-3; D call uncertain. The CDR3 is 15 amino acids. V lost 8 bases and J lost 2, with 18 bases in between. Germline loops: CDR1 SGHRS, CDR2 YFSETQ. The CDR3 is CASTILGGDTDTQYF. CDR3 bases: TGCGCCAGTACTATACTGGGCGGAGACACAGATACGCAGTATTTT.

The table lists this clone with a few counts. J is TRBJ1-6 and V is TRBV9, with D unclear. Looked up from germline, CDR1 is SGDLS and CDR2 is YYNGEE. V was cut by 1 base and J by 6 bases, with 8 bases left in between. The CDR3 has 14 amino acids. The CDR3 reads CASSVQRTNSPLHF. CDR3 sequence (DNA): TGTGCCAGCAGCGTACAGAGGACTAATTCACCCCTCCACTTT.

The V and J genes are TRBV5-1 and TRBJ2-1; TRBD2 aligns across 14 bases. The junction had 10 bases not matched to a gene; V was cut back by 4 bases and J by 4 bases. The CDR3 spans 18 residues. Per the germline V gene, CDR1 is SGHRS and CDR2 is YFSETQ. The CDR3 DNA is TGCGCCAGCAGCCAGTCCGGGACTAGCGGGAGCTGGTACAATGAGCAGTTCTTC. It translates to CASSQSGTSGSWYNEQFF.

The rearrangement links TRBV28 to TRBJ2-5; perhaps TRBD2 as D (7 bases). Germline CDR1 MDHEN, CDR2 SYDVKM. This CDR3 region has 16 residues. V lost 4 bases and J lost 1, with 16 bases in between. For the CDR3, the DNA is TGTGCCAGCAGTTCCGGGGGACGGGGGGCCCAAGAGACCCAGTACTTC. Translation gives CASSSGGRGAQETQYF.

This clone was recorded once. The chain links TRBV5-6 to TRBJ1-1; possibly TRBD1 for D (5 bases). Germline V gene sequence: CDR1 SGHDT, CDR2 YYEEEE. The CDR3 consists of 14 residues. The V gene lost 7 bases and the J gene lost 1 base, with 14 bases spanning the gap. CDR3 protein: CASGSPGGNTEAFF. CDR3 coding DNA: TGTGCCAGCGGTTCGCCGGGGGGGAACACTGAAGCTTTCTTT.

This chain connects TRBV6-5 to TRBJ1-2; possibly TRBD1 for D (5 bases). CDR1 is MNHEY, CDR2 SVGAGI, per germline. V was clipped by 0 bases and J by 7 bases, with 6 bases between them. The CDR3 length is 12 residues. The CDR3 DNA sequence: TGTGCCAGCAGTTACTCGGGGGGTGGCTACACCTTC. This encodes CASSYSGGGYTF.

This clone was seen a handful of times. The V call is TRBV25-1, the J call TRBJ2-5; 10 bases are shared with TRBD2. Germline V gene sequence: CDR1 MGHDK, CDR2 SYGVNS. The CDR3 extends over 17 amino acids. With 1 base clipped from V and 2 bases from J, the junction kept 7 bases outside the gene matches. The CDR3 DNA sequence: TGTGCCAGCAGTGAATCTGCACTAGCGGGAAGACAAGAGACCCAGTACTTC. This gives the protein CASSESALAGRQETQYF.